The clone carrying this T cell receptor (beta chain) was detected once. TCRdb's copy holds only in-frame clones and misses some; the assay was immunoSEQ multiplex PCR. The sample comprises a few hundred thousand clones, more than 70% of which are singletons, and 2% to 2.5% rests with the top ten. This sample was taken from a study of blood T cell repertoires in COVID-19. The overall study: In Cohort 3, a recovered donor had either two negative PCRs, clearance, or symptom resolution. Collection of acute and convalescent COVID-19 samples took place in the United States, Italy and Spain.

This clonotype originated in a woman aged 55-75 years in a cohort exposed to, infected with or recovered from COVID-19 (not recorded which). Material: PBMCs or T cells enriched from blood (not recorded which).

In nucleotides, the CDR3 is TGTGCCAGCAGTACAGCGGGAGGGTTCGCTACGCAGTATTTT. It specifies CASSTAGGFATQYF. The chain couples TRBV6-5 to TRBJ2-3; 10 nucleotides line up with TRBD2. The CDR3 has 14 residues. Germline V gives CDR1 MNHEY, CDR2 SVGAGI. The trim removed 5 bases at V and 8 bases at J, leaving 7 bases unmatched.